A single sample is the source of the 17 T cell receptor beta chains below, sequenced in a study of cytomegalovirus exposure and HLA in healthy donors. PCR involved 60 Vbeta and 13 Jbeta primers. This table comes from immunoSEQ multiplex PCR, and its TCRdb copy is limited to in-frame clones, with some not included. Across approximately 120,000 clones, the top ten clones capture approximately 1.9% of the sample. Sequenced input: PBMCs. These receptors all come from a woman aged 55 to 70 in good health and CMV-seronegative.

This sequence joins TRBV29-1 and TRBJ1-1; D remains unclear. The CDR3 is 11 amino acids. CDR1 is SQVTM, CDR2 ANQGSEA, per germline. V was cut by 4 bases and J by 7 bases, with 10 bases left in between. The CDR3, as DNA: TGCAGCGTTGGACGAGGCGGTGAAGCTTTCTTT. It translates to CSVGRGGEAFF.

V gene TRBV4-1 combines with J gene TRBJ1-1, with TRBD1 as a possible D gene (6 bases). The V and J ends lost 4 bases and 1 base respectively, with 13 bases between them. This CDR3 comprises 15 residues. Germline V lookup: CDR1 MGHRA, CDR2 YSYEKL. CDR3 DNA: TGCGCCAGCAGCCTACAGGACAGCCAGAACACTGAAGCTTTCTTT. This gives the protein CASSLQDSQNTEAFF.

As DNA, the CDR3 is TGTGCCAGCAGTGAAGAAGGAGGGGGCCTAGCGGGAGGTTTGGATACGCAGTATTTT. Amino acid sequence: CASSEEGGGLAGGLDTQYF. The chain uses TRBV2 and TRBJ2-3, with 11 bases fitting TRBD2. V was pared by 1 base and J by 6 bases, with 15 bases of the junction left unmatched. The CDR3 totals 19 residues. Germline values: CDR1 SNHLY, CDR2 FYNNEI.

The chain has TRBV28 and TRBJ1-1, with D perhaps matching TRBD1 (5 bases). From germline, CDR1 is MDHEN and CDR2 SYDVKM. Deletions cut 7 bases from V and 6 bases from J, with 15 bases between. The CDR3 is 13 amino acids. As DNA, the CDR3 is TGTGCCAGCACCCCCCAGGGTGGCGCTGAAGCTTTCTTT. Its translation: CASTPQGGAEAFF.

This chain joins TRBV7-3 and TRBJ2-2; the D gene is possibly TRBD2 (7 bases). Trimming took off 7 bases at V and 3 bases at J, with 15 bases between the two ends. Per the germline V gene, CDR1 is SGHTA and CDR2 is FQGTGA. The CDR3 consists of 15 residues. The CDR3 region has the DNA TGTGCCAGCAACCCAAGGGGGGGTGACACCGGGGAGCTGTTTTTT. The encoded protein is CASNPRGGDTGELFF.

The DNA of the CDR3 is TGTGCCATCGGACCCGGACAGGGGGCGAGCACCGGGGAGCTGTTTTTT. Its protein product is CAIGPGQGASTGELFF. The V and J genes are TRBV10-3 and TRBJ2-2; TRBD1 aligns across 11 bases. V lost 8 bases, J lost 4 bases, and 9 bases stayed unmatched. The CDR3 has 16 amino acids. Germline CDR1 and CDR2: ENHRY and SYGVKD.

The chain recombines TRBV6-5 with TRBJ2-6; D is possibly TRBD2 (5 bases). In germline, CDR1 is MNHEY, CDR2 SVGAGI. The CDR3 has 14 amino acids. The ends were cut back, 7 bases at V and 4 bases at J, with 11 bases in the middle. The CDR3 DNA follows: TGTGCCAGCAAGGGAGCATTAGGGGCCAACGTCCTGACTTTC. It specifies CASKGALGANVLTF.

The rearrangement uses TRBV9 and TRBJ1-1; no clear D gene. Germline V lookup: CDR1 SGDLS, CDR2 YYNGEE. With 3 bases removed from V and 0 bases from J, the gap between germline ends came to 6 bases. The CDR3 extends over 13 amino acids. CDR3 in DNA: TGTGCCAGCAGCGACAGATTGAACACTGAAGCTTTCTTT. It encodes CASSDRLNTEAFF.

The V gene is TRBV19, the J gene TRBJ2-3; 8 nucleotides agree with TRBD1. The CDR3 has 14 amino acids. Losses at the gene ends were 6 bases for V and 4 bases for J; bases not matched to a gene: 6. The germline V gene encodes CDR1 LNHDA and CDR2 SQIVND (reference sequence). CDR3 region: CASRARGLPDTQYF. The CDR3 nucleotides read TGTGCCAGTAGGGCCAGGGGGCTTCCAGATACGCAGTATTTT.

The CDR3 sequence is CASSQDGGSAFF. The CDR3 DNA reads TGCGCCAGCAGCCAAGACGGGGGAAGTGCTTTCTTT. The chain uses TRBV4-1 and TRBJ1-1; D possibly corresponds to TRBD1 (5 bases). The ends were cut back, 0 bases at V and 11 bases at J, with 10 bases in the middle. Looked up from germline, CDR1 is MGHRA and CDR2 is YSYEKL. The CDR3 length is 12 residues.

The chain recombines TRBV28 with TRBJ1-4; D unresolved. CDR1 and CDR2 (germline): MDHEN, SYDVKM. This CDR3 is 15 amino acids long. Trimming left V 5 bases short and J 8 bases short, with 18 bases between. DNA for the CDR3: TGTGCCAGCAGTCTCCCTTGGGGAGCGGGGGAAAAACTGTTTTTT. Its translation is CASSLPWGAGEKLFF.

In regard to this clone: A read error may produce the germline difference seen at one junction end. The rearrangement links TRBV6-6 to TRBJ1-2; 7 bases map to TRBD1. The CDR3 length is 14 residues. CDR1 and CDR2 from the germline V gene are MNHNY and SVGAGI (reference sequence). CDR3: CASCRDSANCGYTF. CDR3 bases: TGTGCCAGTTGCCGGGACAGTGCAAACTGTGGCTACACCTTC.

The rearrangement links TRBV18 to TRBJ2-7, with TRBD1 matching 8 bases. CDR1 is KGHSH and CDR2 is LQKENI in the germline V gene. The CDR3 loop spans 14 amino acids. The ends lost 3 bases at V and 7 bases at J; junction bases unmatched: 8. The CDR3, as DNA: TGTGCCAGCTCACCTAGTCAGGGGGCGGGGGAGCAGTACTTC. The encoded protein is CASSPSQGAGEQYF.

The V gene is TRBV4-1, the J gene TRBJ1-6; TRBD1 matches at 10 bases. This CDR3 is 15 amino acids long. J gave up 8 bases and V 4 bases, and 5 bases lay outside the gene matches. Germline V lookup: CDR1 MGHRA, CDR2 YSYEKL. The CDR3 DNA is TGCGCCAGCAGCCTCGCCGGGACAGGGGATTCACCCCTCCACTTT. Its translation: CASSLAGTGDSPLHF.

The chain links TRBV6-5 to TRBJ1-1, with 8 positions matching TRBD1. J lost 0 bases, V lost 7 bases, and 7 bases had no gene match. Germline V lookup: CDR1 MNHEY, CDR2 SVGAGI. This CDR3 region has 15 residues. The CDR3 DNA sequence: TGTGCCAGCACCAGACTGACAGGGGTGAACACTGAAGCTTTCTTT. It encodes CASTRLTGVNTEAFF.

This sequence joins TRBV7-9 and TRBJ2-7, with a weak D call TRBD2 (6 bases). The CDR3 runs to 15 residues. Trimming took off 3 bases at V and 4 bases at J, with 16 bases between the two ends. Germline loops: CDR1 SEHNR, CDR2 FQNEAQ (reference sequence). In DNA form, the CDR3 reads TGTGCCAGCAGCTTGGCCGGGAGACTCACTTACGAGCAGTACTTC. This encodes CASSLAGRLTYEQYF.

The V call is TRBV4-2, the J call TRBJ2-1; tentatively, D is TRBD1 (6 bases). In germline, CDR1 is LGHNA, CDR2 YNFKEQ. The CDR3 is made up of 17 amino acids. With 3 bases removed from V and 5 bases from J, the gap between germline ends came to 20 bases. The CDR3 DNA reads as TGTGCCAGCAGCCACGTTTTCCGGGACACGCAAGACAATGAGCAGTTCTTC. Encoded protein: CASSHVFRDTQDNEQFF.